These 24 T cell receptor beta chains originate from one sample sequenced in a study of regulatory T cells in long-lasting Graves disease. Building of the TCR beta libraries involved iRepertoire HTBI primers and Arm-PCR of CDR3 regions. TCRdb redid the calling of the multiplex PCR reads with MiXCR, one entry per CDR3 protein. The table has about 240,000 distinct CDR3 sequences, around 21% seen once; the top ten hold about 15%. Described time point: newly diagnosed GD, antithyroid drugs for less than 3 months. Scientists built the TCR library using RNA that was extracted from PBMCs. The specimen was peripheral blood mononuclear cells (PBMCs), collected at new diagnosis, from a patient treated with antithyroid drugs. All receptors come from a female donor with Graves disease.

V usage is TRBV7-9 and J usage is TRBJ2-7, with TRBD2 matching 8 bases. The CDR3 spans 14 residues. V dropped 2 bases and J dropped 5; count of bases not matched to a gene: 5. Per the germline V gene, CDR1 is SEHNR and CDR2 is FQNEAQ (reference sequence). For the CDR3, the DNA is TGTGCCAGCAGCTTAAGCGGACTAGCAGACGAGCAGTACTTC. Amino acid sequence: CASSLSGLADEQYF.

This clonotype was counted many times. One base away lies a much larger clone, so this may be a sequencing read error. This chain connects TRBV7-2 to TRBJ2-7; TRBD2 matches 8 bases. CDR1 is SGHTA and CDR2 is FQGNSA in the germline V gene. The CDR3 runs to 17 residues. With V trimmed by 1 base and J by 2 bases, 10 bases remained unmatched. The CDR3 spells CTSSLGPRLARTYEQYF. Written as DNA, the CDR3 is TGTACCAGCAGCTTAGGACCCAGACTAGCGCGAACCTACGAGCAGTACTTC.

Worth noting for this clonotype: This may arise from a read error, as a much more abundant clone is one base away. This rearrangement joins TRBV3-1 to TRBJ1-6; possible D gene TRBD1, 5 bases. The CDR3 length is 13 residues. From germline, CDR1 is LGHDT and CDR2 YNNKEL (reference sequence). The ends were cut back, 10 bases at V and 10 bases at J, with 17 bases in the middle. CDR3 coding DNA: TGTGCCACCACCAACTTCGGGGGGTCACCCCTCCACTTT. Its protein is CATTNFGGSPLHF.

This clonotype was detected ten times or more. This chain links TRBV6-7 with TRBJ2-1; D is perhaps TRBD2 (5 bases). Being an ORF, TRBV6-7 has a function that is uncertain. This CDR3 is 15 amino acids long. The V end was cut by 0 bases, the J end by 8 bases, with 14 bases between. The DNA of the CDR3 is TGTGCCAGCAGTTACTCAGAGCGGTCGGACCATGAGCAGTTCTTC. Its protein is CASSYSERSDHEQFF.

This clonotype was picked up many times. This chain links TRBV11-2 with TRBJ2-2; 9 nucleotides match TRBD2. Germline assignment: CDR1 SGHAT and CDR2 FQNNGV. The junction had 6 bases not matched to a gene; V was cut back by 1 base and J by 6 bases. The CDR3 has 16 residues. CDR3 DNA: TGTGCCAGCAGCTTAGGAACAATAGCGGGAGCCGGGGAGCTGTTTTTT. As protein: CASSLGTIAGAGELFF. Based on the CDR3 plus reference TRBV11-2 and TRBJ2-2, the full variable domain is EAGVAQSPRYKIIEKRQSVAFWCNPISGHATLYWYQQILGQGPKLLIQFQNNGVVDDSQLPKDRFSAERLKGVDSTLKIQPAKLEDSAVYLCASSLGTIAGAGELFFGEGSRLTVL.

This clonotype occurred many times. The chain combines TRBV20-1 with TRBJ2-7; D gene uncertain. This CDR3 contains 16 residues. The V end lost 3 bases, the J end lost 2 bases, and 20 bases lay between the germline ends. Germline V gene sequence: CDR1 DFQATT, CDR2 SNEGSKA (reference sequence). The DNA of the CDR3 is TGCAGTGCTAGTAGATCGATCGCCAGTGCCACCTACGAGCAGTACTTC. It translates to CSASRSIASATYEQYF.

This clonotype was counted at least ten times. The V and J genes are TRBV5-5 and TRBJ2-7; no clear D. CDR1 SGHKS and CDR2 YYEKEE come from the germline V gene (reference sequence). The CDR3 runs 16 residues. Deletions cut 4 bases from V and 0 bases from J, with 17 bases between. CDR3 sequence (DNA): TGTGCCAGCAGCCCAACGACATCGATGGGCTCCTACGAGCAGTACTTC. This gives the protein CASSPTTSMGSYEQYF.

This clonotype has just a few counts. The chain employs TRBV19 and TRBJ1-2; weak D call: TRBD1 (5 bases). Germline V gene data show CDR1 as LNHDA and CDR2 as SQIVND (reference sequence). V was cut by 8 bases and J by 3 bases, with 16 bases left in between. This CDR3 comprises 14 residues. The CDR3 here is CASAREGRDYGYTF. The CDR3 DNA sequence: TGTGCCAGTGCCCGCGAGGGGCGCGACTATGGCTACACCTTC.

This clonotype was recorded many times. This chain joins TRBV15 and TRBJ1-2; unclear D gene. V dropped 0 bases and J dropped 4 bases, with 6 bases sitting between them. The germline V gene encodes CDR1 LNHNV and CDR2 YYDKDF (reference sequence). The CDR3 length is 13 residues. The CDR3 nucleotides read TGTGCCACCAGCAGAGAATCGGGCTATGGCTACACCTTC. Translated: CATSRESGYGYTF.

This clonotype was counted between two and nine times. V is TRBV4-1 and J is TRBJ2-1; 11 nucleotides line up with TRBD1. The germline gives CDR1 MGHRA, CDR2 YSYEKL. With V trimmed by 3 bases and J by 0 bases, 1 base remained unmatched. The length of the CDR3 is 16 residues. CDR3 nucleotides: TGCGCCAGCAGCCATGGGACAGGGGGCTCCTACAATGAGCAGTTCTTC. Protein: CASSHGTGGSYNEQFF.

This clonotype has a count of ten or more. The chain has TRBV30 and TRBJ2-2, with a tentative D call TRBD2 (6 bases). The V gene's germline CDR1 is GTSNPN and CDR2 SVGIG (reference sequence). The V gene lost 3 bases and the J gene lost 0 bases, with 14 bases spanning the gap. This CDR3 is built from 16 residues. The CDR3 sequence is CAWSKGWGANTGELFF. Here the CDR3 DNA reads TGTGCCTGGAGCAAAGGGTGGGGGGCGAACACCGGGGAGCTGTTTTTT.

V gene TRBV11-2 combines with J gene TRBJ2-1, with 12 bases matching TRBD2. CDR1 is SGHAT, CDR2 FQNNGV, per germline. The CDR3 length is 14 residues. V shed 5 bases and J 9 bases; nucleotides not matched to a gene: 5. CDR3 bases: TGTGCCAGCAGCCCTAGCGGGAGGGTGGGTGAGCAGTTCTTC. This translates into CASSPSGRVGEQFF.

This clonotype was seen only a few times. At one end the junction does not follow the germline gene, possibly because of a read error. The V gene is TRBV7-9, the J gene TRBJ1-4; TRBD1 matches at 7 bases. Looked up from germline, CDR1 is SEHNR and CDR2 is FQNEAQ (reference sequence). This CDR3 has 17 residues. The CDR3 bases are TGTGCCAACAGCTTAGCCTCCTCGACAGGGAAGAATGAAAAACTGTTTTTT. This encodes CANSLASSTGKNEKLFF.

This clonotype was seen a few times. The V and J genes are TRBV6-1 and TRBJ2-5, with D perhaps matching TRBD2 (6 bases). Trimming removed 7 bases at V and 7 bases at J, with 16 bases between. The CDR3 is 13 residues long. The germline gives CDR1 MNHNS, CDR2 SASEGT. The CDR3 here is CASTTEGRGTQYF. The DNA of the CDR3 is TGTGCCAGCACCACGGAGGGCCGAGGGACCCAGTACTTC.

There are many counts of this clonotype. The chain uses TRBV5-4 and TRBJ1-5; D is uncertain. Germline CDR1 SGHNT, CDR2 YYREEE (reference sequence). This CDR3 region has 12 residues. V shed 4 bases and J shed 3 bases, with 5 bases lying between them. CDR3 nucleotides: TGTGCCAGCAGCGCGGACAATCAGCCCCAGCATTTT. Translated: CASSADNQPQHF.

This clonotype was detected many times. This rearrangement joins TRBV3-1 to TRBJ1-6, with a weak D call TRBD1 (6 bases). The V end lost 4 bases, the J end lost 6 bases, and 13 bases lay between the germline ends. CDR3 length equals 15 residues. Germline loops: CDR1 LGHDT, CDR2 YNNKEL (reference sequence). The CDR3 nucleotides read TGTGCCAGCAGCCGACGACAGGTGACTAATTCACCCCTCCACTTT. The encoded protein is CASSRRQVTNSPLHF.

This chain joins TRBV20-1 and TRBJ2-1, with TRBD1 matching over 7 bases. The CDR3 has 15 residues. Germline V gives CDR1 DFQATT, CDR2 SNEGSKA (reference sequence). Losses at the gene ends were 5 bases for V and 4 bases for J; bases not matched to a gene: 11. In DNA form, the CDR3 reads TGCAGTGCTCCACAGTGGGGACAGCGATACAATGAGCAGTTCTTC. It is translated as CSAPQWGQRYNEQFF.

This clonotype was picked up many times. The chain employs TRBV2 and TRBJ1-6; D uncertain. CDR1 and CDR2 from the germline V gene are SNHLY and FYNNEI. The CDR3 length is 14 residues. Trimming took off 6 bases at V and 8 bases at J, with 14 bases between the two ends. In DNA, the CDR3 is TGTGCCAGCAGCCGGAGCCAGGCGGATTCACCCCTCCACTTT. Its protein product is CASSRSQADSPLHF.

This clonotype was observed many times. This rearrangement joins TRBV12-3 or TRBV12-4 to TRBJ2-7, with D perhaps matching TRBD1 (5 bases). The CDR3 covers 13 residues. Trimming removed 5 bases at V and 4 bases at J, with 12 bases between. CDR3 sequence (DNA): TGTGCCAGCAGTAGGGGTAATACGTACGAGCAGTACTTC. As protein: CASSRGNTYEQYF.

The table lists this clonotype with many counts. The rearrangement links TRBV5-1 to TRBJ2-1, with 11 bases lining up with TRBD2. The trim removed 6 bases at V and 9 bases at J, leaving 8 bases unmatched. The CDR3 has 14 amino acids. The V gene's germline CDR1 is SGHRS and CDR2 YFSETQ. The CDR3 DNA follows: TGCGCCAGCACGGGACTAGCGGCGGGGAGTGAGCAGTTCTTC. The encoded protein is CASTGLAAGSEQFF.

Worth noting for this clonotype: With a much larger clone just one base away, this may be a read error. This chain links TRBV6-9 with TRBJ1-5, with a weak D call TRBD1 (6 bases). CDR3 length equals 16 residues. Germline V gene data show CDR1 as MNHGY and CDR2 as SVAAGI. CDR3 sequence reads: CAGSSDTYGGWQPQHF. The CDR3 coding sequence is TGTGCCGGCAGTTCAGACACTTACGGGGGCTGGCAGCCCCAGCATTTT.

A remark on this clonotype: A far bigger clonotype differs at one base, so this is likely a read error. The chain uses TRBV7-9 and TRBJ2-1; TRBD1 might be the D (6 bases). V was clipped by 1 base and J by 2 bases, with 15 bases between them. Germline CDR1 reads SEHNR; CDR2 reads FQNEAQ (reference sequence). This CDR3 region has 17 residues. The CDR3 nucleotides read TGTGCCAGCAGCTTAGGCGAGGGCAGGGGAACCTACAATGAGCAGTTCTTC. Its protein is CASSLGEGRGTYNEQFF.

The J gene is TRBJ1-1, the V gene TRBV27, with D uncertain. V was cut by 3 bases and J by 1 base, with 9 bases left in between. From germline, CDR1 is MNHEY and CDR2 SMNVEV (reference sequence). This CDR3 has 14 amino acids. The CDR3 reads CASSFVSGNTEAFF. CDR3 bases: TGTGCCAGCAGTTTTGTTTCAGGGAACACTGAAGCTTTCTTT.

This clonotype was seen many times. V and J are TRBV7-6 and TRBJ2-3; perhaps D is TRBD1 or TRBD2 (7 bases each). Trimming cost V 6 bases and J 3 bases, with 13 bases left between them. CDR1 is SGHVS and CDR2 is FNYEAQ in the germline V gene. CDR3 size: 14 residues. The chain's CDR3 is CASRGGTVTDTQYF. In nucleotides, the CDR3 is TGTGCCAGCAGGGGGGGGACAGTGACAGATACGCAGTATTTT.